One sample yielded the 27 T cell receptor beta chains listed below, sequenced in a study of blood T cell repertoires in COVID-19. Sequencing used immunoSEQ multiplex PCR; TCRdb keeps in-frame clones, though not all of them. The sample holds approximately 74,000 clones; roughly 86% are singletons and the top ten take 36%. The specimen sequenced was peripheral blood. The source is a man between 70 and 80 years old with acute or convalescent COVID-19.

The chain couples TRBV5-1 to TRBJ2-4; D not resolved. Trimming removed 0 bases at V and 1 base at J, with 8 bases between. CDR1 and CDR2 from the germline V gene are SGHRS and YFSETQ. The CDR3 totals 15 residues. The CDR3 loop reads CASSLAGPAKNIQYF. CDR3 DNA: TGCGCCAGCAGCTTGGCAGGCCCGGCCAAAAACATTCAGTACTTC.

The gene calls are TRBV11-3 and TRBJ2-3; a possible D gene is TRBD2 (5 bases). V gave up 7 bases and J gave up 0 bases, with 14 bases separating them. The germline V gene has CDR1 SGHNT and CDR2 YENEEA. This CDR3 comprises 15 residues. In DNA, the CDR3 is TGTGCCAGCACCCCCCAGCGGTCTAGCACAGATACGCAGTATTTT. Translation: CASTPQRSSTDTQYF.

CDR3 in amino acids: CASSSGGLYQETQYF. The CDR3 region has the DNA TGTGCCAGCAGCTCAGGGGGGTTGTACCAAGAGACCCAGTACTTC. The chain joins TRBV9 to TRBJ2-5; perhaps TRBD1 as D (7 bases). Germline values: CDR1 SGDLS, CDR2 YYNGEE. There are 15 residues in the CDR3. The germline V and J ends were trimmed by 4 bases and 0 bases, with 13 bases remaining between them.

The chain has TRBV6-2 or TRBV6-3 and TRBJ1-1; D gene unclear. Germline values: CDR1 MNHEY, CDR2 SVGEGT. The ends were cut back, 1 base at V and 0 bases at J, with 9 bases in the middle. CDR3 length: 15 residues. CDR3 loop: CASSYYGVLNTEAFF. CDR3 DNA sequence: TGTGCCAGCAGTTACTACGGGGTCCTGAACACTGAAGCTTTCTTT.

The chain recombines TRBV3-1 (or the pseudogene TRBV3-2) with TRBJ2-7; 12 bases fit TRBD2. The CDR3 loop spans 13 amino acids. Germline V gives CDR1 LGHDT, CDR2 YNNKEL (reference sequence). V trimming: 6 bases; J trimming: 4 bases; junction bases outside the gene matches: 1. The CDR3 spells CASRLAGGYEQYF. The DNA for the CDR3 is TGTGCCAGCAGACTAGCGGGAGGTTACGAGCAGTACTTC.

The chain is built from TRBV19 and TRBJ1-2; no firm D call. This CDR3 has 14 amino acids. Trimming took off 3 bases at V and 5 bases at J, with 13 bases between the two ends. The germline CDR1 and CDR2 sequences are LNHDA and SQIVND (reference sequence). In nucleotides, the CDR3 is TGTGCCAGTAGTATTAGTTACATCGGGTATGGCTACACCTTC. Residues: CASSISYIGYGYTF.

The chain carries TRBV3-1 (or the pseudogene TRBV3-2) and TRBJ2-3, with 8 bases matching TRBD1. The CDR3 is 14 residues long. With V trimmed by 5 bases and J by 6 bases, 7 bases remained unmatched. CDR1 LGHDT and CDR2 YNNKEL come from the germline V gene (reference sequence). The CDR3 region is CASSAPGQADTQYF. Written as DNA, the CDR3 is TGTGCCAGCAGCGCCCCGGGACAGGCGGATACGCAGTATTTT.

The V call is TRBV18, the J call TRBJ1-5; the D gene is possibly TRBD1 (6 bases). Trimming pared 3 bases from V and 4 bases from J, leaving 13 bases between. Germline-derived CDR1 and CDR2 are KGHSH and LQKENI. The CDR3 contains 15 residues. CDR3 amino acids: CASSPTGTLNQPQHF. The CDR3 nucleotides are TGTGCCAGCTCACCTACCGGGACACTTAATCAGCCCCAGCATTTT.

The V and J genes are TRBV12-3 or TRBV12-4 and TRBJ1-1; D call uncertain. Trimming stripped 7 bases from V and 1 base from J, with 7 bases between. This CDR3 has 12 amino acids. CDR3 loop: CASNGGNTEAFF. CDR3 nucleotides: TGTGCCAGCAATGGCGGGAACACTGAAGCTTTCTTT.

The V and J genes are TRBV29-1 and TRBJ2-3; 7 bases map to TRBD1. The germline V gene has CDR1 SQVTM and CDR2 ANQGSEA. V shed 1 base and J 1 base; nucleotides not matched to a gene: 8. CDR3 length equals 16 residues. CDR3 in amino acids: CSVEGGKGAGTDTQYF. CDR3 coding DNA: TGCAGCGTTGAAGGGGGGAAGGGGGCGGGCACAGATACGCAGTATTTT.

This clone was seen just once. The V and J genes are TRBV2 and TRBJ1-5; 7 nucleotides align to TRBD1. Germline V CDR1 and CDR2: SNHLY, FYNNEI. V dropped 8 bases and J dropped 2; count of bases not matched to a gene: 3. This CDR3 contains 13 residues. For the CDR3, the DNA is TGTGCCAGCGGTACAGGGGGCAATCAGCCCCAGCATTTT. Amino acids: CASGTGGNQPQHF. Full variable domain (rest looked up from reference TRBV2 and TRBJ1-5): EPEVTQTPSHQVTQMGQEVILRCVPISNHLYFYWYRQILGQKVEFLVSFYNNEISEKSEIFDDQFSVERPDGSNFTLKIRSTKLEDSAMYFCASGTGGNQPQHFGDGTRLSIL.

The gene calls are TRBV3-1 (or the pseudogene TRBV3-2) and TRBJ1-6, with D uncertain. CDR1 and CDR2 (germline): LGHDT, YNNKEL (reference sequence). The ends were cut back, 4 bases at V and 0 bases at J, with 16 bases in the middle. The CDR3 is 18 amino acids. DNA for the CDR3: TGTGCCAGCAGCCCCGGTTACAGTGGCTTCTCCTATAATTCACCCCTCCACTTT. Encoded protein: CASSPGYSGFSYNSPLHF.

The rearrangement links TRBV11-3 to TRBJ2-2; D uncertain. The CDR3 is 12 residues long. Germline CDR1 SGHNT, CDR2 YENEEA. With 5 bases removed from V and 8 bases from J, the gap between germline ends came to 9 bases. CDR3 bases: TGTGCCAGCAGCCCCCTAGAGGGGGAGCTGTTTTTT. Translation: CASSPLEGELFF.

The V gene is TRBV11-2, the J gene TRBJ1-1, with a possible D match to TRBD1 (5 bases). The CDR3 spans 14 residues. Germline loops: CDR1 SGHAT, CDR2 FQNNGV. Trimming left V 5 bases short and J 6 bases short, with 16 bases between. The CDR3 coding sequence is TGTGCCAGCAGCGAGAAGCCGTGGGGCTCTGAAGCTTTCTTT. Protein: CASSEKPWGSEAFF.

This clone is a singleton in its sample. The chain uses TRBV7-2 and TRBJ2-2, with 14 bases matching TRBD2. CDR1 is SGHTA and CDR2 is FQGNSA in the germline V gene. The CDR3 runs 16 residues. V dropped 10 bases and J dropped 6; count of bases not matched to a gene: 10. CDR3 sequence reads: CATSRPTSGGAGELFF. DNA for the CDR3: TGTGCCACCTCGAGGCCGACTAGCGGGGGGGCCGGGGAGCTGTTTTTT.

The V gene is TRBV6-6, the J gene TRBJ2-7; 8 bases agree with TRBD2. The germline V gene has CDR1 MNHNY and CDR2 SVGAGI (reference sequence). J lost 2 bases, V lost 6 bases, and 6 bases had no gene match. This CDR3 region has 14 residues. The DNA for the CDR3 is TGTGCCAGCAGGTCAGCGGGAGACACCTACGAGCAGTACTTC. Translating it yields CASRSAGDTYEQYF.

The J gene is TRBJ2-3, the V gene TRBV11-2; 11 nucleotides align to TRBD2. The V and J ends lost 3 bases and 1 base, in that order; junction bases with no gene match: 6. Germline CDR1 reads SGHAT; CDR2 reads FQNNGV. The CDR3 is 17 residues long. In DNA form, the CDR3 reads TGTGCCAGCAGCTTGGCTAGCGGGGGGCGGGGCACAGATACGCAGTATTTT. Translated, it gives CASSLASGGRGTDTQYF.

The chain links TRBV5-4 to TRBJ1-4; 8 nucleotides agree with TRBD1. V was clipped by 4 bases and J by 3 bases; unmatched bases: 8. Germline loops: CDR1 SGHNT, CDR2 YYREEE (reference sequence). This CDR3 has 16 residues. The CDR3 here is CASSRTGRESNEKLFF. The CDR3 DNA is TGTGCCAGCAGCAGGACAGGGAGGGAGTCTAATGAAAAACTGTTTTTT.

The rearrangement joins TRBV3-1 (or the pseudogene TRBV3-2) to TRBJ2-5; D remains unclear. Germline V gene sequence: CDR1 LGHDT, CDR2 YNNKEL (reference sequence). This CDR3 is 12 amino acids long. V lost 4 bases, J lost 2 bases, and 5 bases lay in between. CDR3 nucleotide sequence: TGTGCCAGCAGCCGAACTCAAGAGACCCAGTACTTC. It codes for CASSRTQETQYF.

The chain has TRBV3-1 (or the pseudogene TRBV3-2) and TRBJ2-7; 7 bases match TRBD2. J lost 4 bases, V lost 1 base, and 10 bases had no gene match. The germline gives CDR1 LGHDT, CDR2 YNNKEL (reference sequence). This CDR3 spans 16 amino acids. CDR3 residues: CASSQAPGQGGYEQYF. DNA of the CDR3: TGTGCCAGCAGCCAAGCCCCAGGGCAGGGAGGGTACGAGCAGTACTTC.

The rearrangement joins TRBV7-2 to TRBJ2-5, with D perhaps matching TRBD1 (6 bases). Deletions cut 7 bases from V and 5 bases from J, with 23 bases between. CDR1 SGHTA and CDR2 FQGNSA come from the germline V gene. This CDR3 comprises 16 residues. The CDR3 here is CASTQGSGPRRETQYF. DNA of the CDR3: TGTGCCAGCACCCAGGGGTCGGGACCGAGGAGGGAGACCCAGTACTTC.

The genes are TRBV25-1 and TRBJ2-1; D is perhaps TRBD2 (5 bases). The length of the CDR3 is 15 residues. Trimming cost V 11 bases and J 2 bases, with 19 bases left between them. Germline assignment: CDR1 MGHDK and CDR2 SYGVNS. CDR3 coding DNA: TGTGCCGGCGGACGAGGAAGCGGAGCCTACAATGAGCAGTTCTTC. Protein sequence: CAGGRGSGAYNEQFF.

This chain links TRBV7-3 with TRBJ2-3; TRBD2 aligns across 9 bases. V trimming: 5 bases; J trimming: 2 bases; junction bases outside the gene matches: 14. The CDR3 loop spans 18 amino acids. Germline loops: CDR1 SGHTA, CDR2 FQGTGA. The CDR3 loop is CASSLLGSGRTPTDTQYF. The CDR3 DNA follows: TGTGCCAGCAGCCTCCTGGGTAGCGGGAGAACACCCACAGATACGCAGTATTTT.

The chain uses TRBV28 and TRBJ1-1; TRBD1 matches 8 bases. In germline, CDR1 is MDHEN, CDR2 SYDVKM. The J segment lost 8 bases and the V segment lost 5 bases, leaving 10 bases of the junction unmatched. This CDR3 has 14 amino acids. CDR3 sequence (DNA): TGTGCCAGCAGTCCCGATCGACAGGGGAGGGAAGCTTTCTTT. Encoded protein: CASSPDRQGREAFF.

This clone appeared a few times. The chain combines TRBV5-1 with TRBJ2-5; 7 bases fit TRBD2. The CDR3 contains 14 residues. Germline CDR1 is SGHRS and CDR2 is YFSETQ. Trimming at V came to 2 bases and at J to 5 bases, leaving 6 bases not matched to a gene. The CDR3: CASSFAGAWETQYF. CDR3 coding DNA: TGCGCCAGCAGCTTTGCGGGAGCGTGGGAGACCCAGTACTTC.

The chain employs TRBV2 and TRBJ1-2; 7 positions agree with TRBD1. J gave up 14 bases and V 0 bases, and 21 bases lay outside the gene matches. Germline V lookup: CDR1 SNHLY, CDR2 FYNNEI. The CDR3 is made up of 17 amino acids. The CDR3 DNA reads as TGTGCCAGCAGTGAAGCGCTCGGGTCGGTAGGGACAGTCCCATCTACCTTC. Translating gives CASSEALGSVGTVPSTF.

The chain uses TRBV6-1 and TRBJ2-7; TRBD1 might be the D (6 bases). Germline V gives CDR1 MNHNS, CDR2 SASEGT. Trimming cost V 2 bases and J 2 bases, with 13 bases left between them. This CDR3 is built from 15 residues. The CDR3 reads CASSESGTQAYEQYF. DNA for the CDR3: TGTGCCAGCAGTGAATCCGGGACACAAGCCTACGAGCAGTACTTC.